These T cell receptor beta chains were read from a single sample in a study of radiotherapy plus CTLA-4 blockade in lung cancer. The repertoire was sequenced with immunoSEQ multiplex PCR; TCRdb's copy has only in-frame clones and lacks some. Of fewer than 35,000 clones listed, 70% to 80% were seen once; the top ten hold about 14%. The material sequenced was peripheral blood, taken from a patient treated with radiotherapy plus ipilimumab. The receptors come from a human donor with non-small cell lung cancer that progressed on radiotherapy plus ipilimumab. CDR3s leave out the opening cysteine and the closing phenylalanine or tryptophan. D genes are given only for firm matches.

cdr3_aa d_call v_call
AISESVGAYEKLF NA TRBV10-3
AGSVEVLGYGYT NA TRBV6-1
ASAHDVVLETQY NA TRBV25-1
ATSTGGGRGEQF TRBD1 TRBV15
ASSPGTGGTGELF TRBD1 TRBV2
ASRTRVVTEAF NA TRBV27
ASSLGFNPYEQY NA TRBV7-3
AGRTGLNEQF NA TRBV28
ASRPSGRSNTGELF NA TRBV28
ASSPQGEDEKLF NA TRBV28
ASSLGTVEKLF NA TRBV7-8
ASSHARDRWGTEAF NA TRBV14
ASSAPGQYEQY TRBD1 TRBV6-5
ASSPRGTGGPSNEQF TRBD2 TRBV9
ASRLTGGPYNEQF TRBD1 TRBV6-1
ASSPTTQPTGYT NA TRBV18
ASSRGTGSGYT TRBD1 TRBV11-2
ASSSSGPYNEQF NA TRBV27
ASRSGQGSYEQY TRBD1 TRBV5-1
ASSEGTLGTNEQF NA TRBV9
ASSLAGTNEQF NA TRBV7-6
ASSPWTRGAGEQY TRBD2 TRBV19
ASSSGTGDNQPQH TRBD1 TRBV7-2
ASRAETSYNEQF NA TRBV6-4
ASSFPGRAGAAYNEQF TRBD2 TRBV27
ASSYSTDRYTYEQY NA TRBV6-6
ASSLGAPEQF NA TRBV7-9
ASSPRLAGDGEQY TRBD2 TRBV27
SAGLRTKNTEAF NA TRBV29-1